This T cell receptor (beta chain) was captured in a study of Ad26.COV2.S vaccination and SARS-CoV-2 variants. Study findings and constraints: The placebo group had lower spike-specific TCR breadth than the vaccine recipients did.

The CDR3 contains 14 residues. Trimming pared 6 bases from V and 3 bases from J, leaving 9 bases between. In germline, CDR1 is MGHDK, CDR2 SYGVNS. The treatment: approximately 18 received Ad26.COV2.S at low or high dose, single or two shots; roughly five received placebo; per-sample allocation not given. All samples were drawn on day 63, counting from the first vaccine or placebo injection. This table comes from immunoSEQ multiplex PCR, and its TCRdb copy is limited to in-frame clones, with some not included. The table includes under 550,000 clones, around 90% detected once. About this clone itself: Its target is unknown.

The chain links TRBV25-1 to TRBJ1-6; D is undetermined. The sample consisted of peripheral blood, taken in a trial of Ad26.COV2.S vaccine versus placebo. This clonotype was obtained from a person aged 18-65 years who received the Ad26.COV2.S COVID-19 vaccine or a placebo. The CDR3 region has the DNA TGTGCCAGCAGCGCAACAGTCTATAATTCACCCCTCCACTTT. Its translation is CASSATVYNSPLHF. Filled out from reference TRBV25-1 and TRBJ1-6, the complete variable domain reads EADIYQTPRYLVIGTGKKITLECSQTMGHDKMYWYQQDPGMELHLIHYSYGVNSTEKGDLSSESTVSRIRTEHFPLTLESARPSHTSQYLCASSATVYNSPLHFGNGTRLTVT.